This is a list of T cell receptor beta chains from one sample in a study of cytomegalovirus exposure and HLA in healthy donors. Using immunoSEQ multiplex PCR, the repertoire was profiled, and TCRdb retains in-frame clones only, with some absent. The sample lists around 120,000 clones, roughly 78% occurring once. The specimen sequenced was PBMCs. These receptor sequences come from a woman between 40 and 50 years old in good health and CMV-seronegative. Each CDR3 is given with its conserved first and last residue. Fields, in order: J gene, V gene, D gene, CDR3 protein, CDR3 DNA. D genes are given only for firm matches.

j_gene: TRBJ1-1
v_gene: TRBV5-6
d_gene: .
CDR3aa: CASSLPQAGTEAFF
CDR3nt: TGTGCCAGCAGCTTACCCCAGGCGGGCACTGAAGCTTTCTTT

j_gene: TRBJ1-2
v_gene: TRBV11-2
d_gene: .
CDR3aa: CASSLDALTGYTF
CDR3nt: TGTGCCAGCAGCTTAGATGCGCTAACTGGCTACACCTTC

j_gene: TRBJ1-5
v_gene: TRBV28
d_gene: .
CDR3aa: CASSVEYPQPQHF
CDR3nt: TGTGCCAGCAGTGTAGAGTATCCTCAGCCCCAGCATTTT

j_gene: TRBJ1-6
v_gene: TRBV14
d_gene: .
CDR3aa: CASSQVYGSSPLHF
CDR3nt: TGTGCCAGCAGCCAAGTTTACGGGAGTTCACCCCTCCACTTT

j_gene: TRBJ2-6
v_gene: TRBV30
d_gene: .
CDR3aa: CAWSAGAGANVLTF
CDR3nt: TGTGCCTGGAGCGCAGGGGCCGGGGCCAACGTCCTGACTTTC

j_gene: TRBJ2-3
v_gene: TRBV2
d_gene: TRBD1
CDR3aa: CASGRIRQGGTDAQYF
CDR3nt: TGTGCCAGCGGCAGGATCCGACAGGGCGGCACAGATGCGCAGTATTTT

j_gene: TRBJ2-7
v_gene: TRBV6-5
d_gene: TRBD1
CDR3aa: CASRPGQAVYEQYF
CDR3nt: TGTGCCAGCAGGCCGGGACAGGCGGTGTACGAGCAGTACTTC

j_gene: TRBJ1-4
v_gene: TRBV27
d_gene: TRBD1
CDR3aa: CASSFRGLQGAREKLFF
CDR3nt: TGTGCCAGCAGTTTCAGGGGTTTACAGGGGGCGCGAGAAAAACTGTTTTTT

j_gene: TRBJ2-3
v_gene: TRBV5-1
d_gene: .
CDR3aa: CASSLGKTLDTQYF
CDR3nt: TGCGCCAGCAGCTTGGGAAAGACTCTAGATACGCAGTATTTT

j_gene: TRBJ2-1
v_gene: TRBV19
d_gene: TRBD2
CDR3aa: CASSDIAGSGEQFF
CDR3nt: TGTGCCAGTAGTGATATAGCGGGATCGGGTGAGCAGTTCTTC

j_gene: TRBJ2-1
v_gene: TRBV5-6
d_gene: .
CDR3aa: CASPQGFSGFYYNEQFF
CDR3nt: TGTGCCAGCCCACAGGGGTTTAGCGGTTTCTATTACAATGAGCAGTTCTTC

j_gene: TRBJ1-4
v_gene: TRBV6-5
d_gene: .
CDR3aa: CASSYSRGAGEKLFF
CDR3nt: TGTGCCAGCAGTTATTCTCGGGGCGCGGGGGAAAAACTGTTTTTT

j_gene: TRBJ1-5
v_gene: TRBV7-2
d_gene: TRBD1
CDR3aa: CASSFPGGGQPQHF
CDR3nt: TGTGCCAGCAGCTTCCCAGGGGGCGGTCAGCCCCAGCATTTT

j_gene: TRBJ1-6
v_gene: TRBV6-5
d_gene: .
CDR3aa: CASPPGHYNSPLHF
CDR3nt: TGTGCCAGCCCACCGGGACACTATAATTCACCCCTCCACTTT

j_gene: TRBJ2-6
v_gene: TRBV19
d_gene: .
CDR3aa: CASTSSRQISGANVLTF
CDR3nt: TGTGCCAGTACGAGTAGTAGACAAATCTCTGGGGCCAACGTCCTGACTTTC

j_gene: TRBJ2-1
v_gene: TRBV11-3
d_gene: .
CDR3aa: CASSYRAAEQFF
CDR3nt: TGTGCCAGCAGCTACAGGGCGGCTGAGCAGTTCTTC

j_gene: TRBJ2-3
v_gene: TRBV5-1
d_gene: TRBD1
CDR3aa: CASSGETGRSTQYF
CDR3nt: TGCGCCAGCAGCGGAGAGACAGGGCGCTCAACGCAGTATTTT

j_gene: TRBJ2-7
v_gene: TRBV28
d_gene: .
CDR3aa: CASSLSAGFTYEQYF
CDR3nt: TGTGCCAGCAGTTTATCAGCGGGTTTCACCTACGAGCAGTACTTC

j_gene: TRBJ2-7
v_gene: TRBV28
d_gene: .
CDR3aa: CASSLRRDEQYF
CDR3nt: TGTGCCAGCAGTTTGCGCCGTGACGAGCAGTACTTC

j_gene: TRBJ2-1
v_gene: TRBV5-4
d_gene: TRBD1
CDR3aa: CASSRSRQGARNEQFF
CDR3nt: TGTGCCAGCAGCCGAAGTAGACAGGGGGCGCGCAATGAGCAGTTCTTC

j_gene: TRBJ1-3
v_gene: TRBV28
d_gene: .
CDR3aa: CASSLSGAVSGNTIYF
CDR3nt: TGTGCCAGCAGTTTAAGCGGGGCAGTCTCTGGAAACACCATATATTTT

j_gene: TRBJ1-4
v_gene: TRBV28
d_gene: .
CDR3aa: CATTIRPGELFF
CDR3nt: TGTGCCACCACTATCAGACCGGGGGAACTGTTTTTT

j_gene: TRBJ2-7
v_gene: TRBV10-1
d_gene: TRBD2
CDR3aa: CASSESSGSVYEQYF
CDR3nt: TGCGCCAGCAGTGAGTCTAGCGGGAGTGTATACGAGCAGTACTTC

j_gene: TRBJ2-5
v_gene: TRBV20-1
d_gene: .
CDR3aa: CSARGEPQYF
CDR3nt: TGCAGTGCTCGAGGAGAGCCCCAGTACTTC

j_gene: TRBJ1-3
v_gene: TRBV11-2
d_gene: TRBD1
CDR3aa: CASSLARQGGGNTIYF
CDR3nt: TGTGCCAGCAGCTTAGCCCGACAGGGGGGTGGAAACACCATATATTTT

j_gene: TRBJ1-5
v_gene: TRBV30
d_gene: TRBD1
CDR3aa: CAWSTSGTGRPQPQHF
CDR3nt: TGTGCCTGGAGTACCTCCGGGACAGGGAGGCCTCAGCCCCAGCATTTT

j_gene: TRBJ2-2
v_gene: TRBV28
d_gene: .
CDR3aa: CASSFPGVTGELFF
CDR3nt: TGTGCCAGCAGTTTTCCCGGTGTCACCGGGGAGCTGTTTTTT

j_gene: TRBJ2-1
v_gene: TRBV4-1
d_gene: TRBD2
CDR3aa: CASSQDRDSGRARTNEQFF
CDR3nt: TGCGCCAGCAGCCAAGATCGGGATAGCGGGAGGGCCAGGACTAATGAGCAGTTCTTC

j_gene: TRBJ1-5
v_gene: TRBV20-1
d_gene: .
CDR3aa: CSALQQPQHF
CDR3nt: TGCAGTGCTTTGCAGCAGCCCCAGCATTTT

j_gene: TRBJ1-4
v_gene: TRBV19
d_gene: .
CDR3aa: CASSETGPTNEKLFF
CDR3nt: TGTGCCAGTAGTGAAACAGGGCCAACTAATGAAAAACTGTTTTTT

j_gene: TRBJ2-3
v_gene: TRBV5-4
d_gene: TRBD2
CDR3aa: CASSPGLAGDTQYF
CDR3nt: TGTGCCAGCAGCCCAGGACTAGCAGGAGATACGCAGTATTTT

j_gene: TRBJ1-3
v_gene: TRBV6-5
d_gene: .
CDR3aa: CASSYSPGNTIYF
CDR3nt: TGTGCCAGCAGTTACTCCCCGGGAAACACCATATATTTT